This T cell receptor beta chain was sequenced in a study of blood T cell repertoires in COVID-19. The repertoire was sequenced with immunoSEQ multiplex PCR; TCRdb's copy has only in-frame clones and lacks some. The table records more than 150,000 clones, around four fifths of them present only once. The source is a woman aged 50 to 65 who had recovered from COVID-19. Sequenced sample: PBMCs or T cells enriched from blood (not recorded which).

This CDR3 reads CASSSGGINQPQHF. The DNA for the CDR3 is TGTGCCAGCAGTTCCGGGGGAATTAATCAGCCCCAGCATTTT. The chain employs TRBV6-1 and TRBJ1-5; D is perhaps TRBD1 (5 bases). V was pared by 5 bases and J by 4 bases, with 12 bases between. The germline CDR1 and CDR2 sequences are MNHNS and SASEGT. This CDR3 spans 14 amino acids.